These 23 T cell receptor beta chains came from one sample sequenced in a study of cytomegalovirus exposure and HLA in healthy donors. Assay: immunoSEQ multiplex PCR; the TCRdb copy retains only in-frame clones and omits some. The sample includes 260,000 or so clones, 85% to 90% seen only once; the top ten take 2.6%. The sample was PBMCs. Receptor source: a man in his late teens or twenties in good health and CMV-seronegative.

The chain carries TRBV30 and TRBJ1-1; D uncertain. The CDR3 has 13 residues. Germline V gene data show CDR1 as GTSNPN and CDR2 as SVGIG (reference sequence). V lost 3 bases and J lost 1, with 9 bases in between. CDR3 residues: CAWSTTTNTEAFF. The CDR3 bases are TGTGCCTGGAGCACTACAACGAACACTGAAGCTTTCTTT. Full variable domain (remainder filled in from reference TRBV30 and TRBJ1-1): SQTIHQWPATLVQPVGSPLSLECTVEGTSNPNLYWYRQAAGRGLQLLFYSVGIGQISSEVPQNLSASRPQDRQFILSSKKLLLSDSGFYLCAWSTTTNTEAFFGQGTRLTVV.

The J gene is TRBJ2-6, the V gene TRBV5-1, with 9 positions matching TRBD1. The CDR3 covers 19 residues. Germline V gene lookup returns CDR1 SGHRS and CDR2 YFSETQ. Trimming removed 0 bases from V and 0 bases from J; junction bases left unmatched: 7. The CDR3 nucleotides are TGCGCCAGCAGCTTGGACCCGACAGGGGGATACTCTGGGGCCAACGTCCTGACTTTC. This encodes CASSLDPTGGYSGANVLTF.

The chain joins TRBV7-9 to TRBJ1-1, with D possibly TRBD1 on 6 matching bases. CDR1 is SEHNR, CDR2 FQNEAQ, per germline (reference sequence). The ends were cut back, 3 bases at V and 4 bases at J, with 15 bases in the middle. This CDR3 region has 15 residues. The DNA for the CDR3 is TGTGCCAGCAGCTTGAGCGGACAGCTCGCCACTGAAGCTTTCTTT. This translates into CASSLSGQLATEAFF.

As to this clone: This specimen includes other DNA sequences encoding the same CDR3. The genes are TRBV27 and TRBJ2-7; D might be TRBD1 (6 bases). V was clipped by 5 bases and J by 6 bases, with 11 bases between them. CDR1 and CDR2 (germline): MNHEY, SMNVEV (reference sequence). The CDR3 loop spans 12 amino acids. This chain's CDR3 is CASSLRGGEQYF. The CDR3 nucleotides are TGTGCCAGCAGTCTCAGGGGTGGCGAGCAGTACTTC.

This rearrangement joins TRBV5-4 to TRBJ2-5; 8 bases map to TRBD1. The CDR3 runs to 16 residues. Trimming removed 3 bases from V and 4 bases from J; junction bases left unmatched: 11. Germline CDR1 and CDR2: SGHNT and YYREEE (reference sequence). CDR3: CASSSPNRQGSETQYF. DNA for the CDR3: TGTGCCAGCAGCTCACCCAATCGACAGGGGTCAGAGACCCAGTACTTC.

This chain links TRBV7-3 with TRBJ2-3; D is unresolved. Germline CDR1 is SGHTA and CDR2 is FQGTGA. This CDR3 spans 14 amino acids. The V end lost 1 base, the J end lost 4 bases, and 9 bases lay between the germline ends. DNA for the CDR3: TGTGCCAGCAGCTTAAGTGGTAGTGCAGATACGCAGTATTTT. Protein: CASSLSGSADTQYF.

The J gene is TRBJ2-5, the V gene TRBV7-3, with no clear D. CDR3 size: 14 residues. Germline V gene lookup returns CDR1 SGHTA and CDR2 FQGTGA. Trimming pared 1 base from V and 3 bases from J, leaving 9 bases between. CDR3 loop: CASSLSGREETQYF. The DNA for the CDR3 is TGTGCCAGCAGCTTAAGCGGCAGAGAAGAGACCCAGTACTTC.

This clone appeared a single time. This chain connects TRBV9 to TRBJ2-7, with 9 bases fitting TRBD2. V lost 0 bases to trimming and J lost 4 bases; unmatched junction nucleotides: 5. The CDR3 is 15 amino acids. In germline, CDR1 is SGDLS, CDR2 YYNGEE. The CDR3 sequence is CASSVGVSGSYEQYF. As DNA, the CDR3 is TGTGCCAGCAGCGTAGGGGTTAGCGGGAGTTACGAGCAGTACTTC.

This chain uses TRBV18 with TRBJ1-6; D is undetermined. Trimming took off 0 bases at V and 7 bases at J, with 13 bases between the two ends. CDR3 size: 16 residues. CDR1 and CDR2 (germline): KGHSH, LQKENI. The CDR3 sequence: CASSPPGGSGNSPLHF. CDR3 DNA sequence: TGTGCCAGCTCACCACCCGGAGGCAGCGGAAATTCACCCCTCCACTTT. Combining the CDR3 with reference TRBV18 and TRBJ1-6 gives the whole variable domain NAGVMQNPRHLVRRRGQEARLRCSPMKGHSHVYWYRQLPEEGLKFMVYLQKENIIDESGMPKERFSAEFPKEGPSILRIQQVVRGDSAAYFCASSPPGGSGNSPLHFGNGTRLTVT.

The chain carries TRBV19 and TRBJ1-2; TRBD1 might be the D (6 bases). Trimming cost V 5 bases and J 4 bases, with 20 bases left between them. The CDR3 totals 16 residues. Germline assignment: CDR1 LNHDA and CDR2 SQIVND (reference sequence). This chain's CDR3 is CASSPSKQGSLYGYTF. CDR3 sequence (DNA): TGTGCCAGTAGTCCTTCGAAACAGGGATCTCTCTATGGCTACACCTTC.

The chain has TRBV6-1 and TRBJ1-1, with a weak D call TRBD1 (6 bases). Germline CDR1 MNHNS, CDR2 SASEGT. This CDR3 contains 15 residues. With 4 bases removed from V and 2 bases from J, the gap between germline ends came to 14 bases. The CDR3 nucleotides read TGTGCCAGCAGTGCCTGGGACATATCAAACACTGAAGCTTTCTTT. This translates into CASSAWDISNTEAFF.

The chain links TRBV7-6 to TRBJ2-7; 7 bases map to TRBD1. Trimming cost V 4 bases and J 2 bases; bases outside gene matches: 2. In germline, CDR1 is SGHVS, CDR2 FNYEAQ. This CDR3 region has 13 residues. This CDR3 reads CASSSTGPYEQYF. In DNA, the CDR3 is TGTGCCAGCAGCTCGACAGGGCCCTACGAGCAGTACTTC.

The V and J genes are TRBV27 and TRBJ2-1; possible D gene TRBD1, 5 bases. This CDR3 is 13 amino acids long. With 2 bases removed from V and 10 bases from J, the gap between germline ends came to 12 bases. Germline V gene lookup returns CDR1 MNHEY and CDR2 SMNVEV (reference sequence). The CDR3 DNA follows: TGTGCCAGCAGTTTAGGGTCAGGGAACGAGCAGTTCTTC. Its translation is CASSLGSGNEQFF.

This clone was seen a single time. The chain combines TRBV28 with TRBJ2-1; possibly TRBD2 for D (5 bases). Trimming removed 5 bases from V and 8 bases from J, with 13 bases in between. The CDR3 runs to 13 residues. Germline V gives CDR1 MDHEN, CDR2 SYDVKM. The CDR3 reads CASSDEGWHEQFF. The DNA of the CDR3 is TGTGCCAGCAGTGACGAGGGTTGGCATGAGCAGTTCTTC.

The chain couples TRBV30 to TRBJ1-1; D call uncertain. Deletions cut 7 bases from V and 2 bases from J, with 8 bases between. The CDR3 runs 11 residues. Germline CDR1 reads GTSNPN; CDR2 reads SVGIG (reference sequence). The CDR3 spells CASTSNTEAFF. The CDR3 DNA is TGTGCCTCGACTAGTAACACTGAAGCTTTCTTT.

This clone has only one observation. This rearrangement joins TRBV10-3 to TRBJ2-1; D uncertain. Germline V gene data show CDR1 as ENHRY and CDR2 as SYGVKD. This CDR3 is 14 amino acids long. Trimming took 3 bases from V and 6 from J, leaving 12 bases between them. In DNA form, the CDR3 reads TGTGCCATCAGTGATGGAAAACGAGGCAATGAGCAGTTCTTC. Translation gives CAISDGKRGNEQFF.

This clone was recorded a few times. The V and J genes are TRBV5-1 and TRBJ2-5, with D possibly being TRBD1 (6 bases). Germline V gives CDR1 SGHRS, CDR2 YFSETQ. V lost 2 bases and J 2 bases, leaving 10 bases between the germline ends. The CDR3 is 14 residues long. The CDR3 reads CASSFLDSQETQYF. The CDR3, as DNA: TGCGCCAGCAGCTTCCTGGACAGTCAAGAGACCCAGTACTTC.

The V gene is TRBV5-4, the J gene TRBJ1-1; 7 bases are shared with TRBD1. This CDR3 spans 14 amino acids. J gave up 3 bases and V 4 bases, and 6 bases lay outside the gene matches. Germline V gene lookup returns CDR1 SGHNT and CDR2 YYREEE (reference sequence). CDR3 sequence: CASSQQGVDTEAFF. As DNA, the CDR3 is TGTGCCAGCAGCCAGCAGGGGGTGGACACTGAAGCTTTCTTT.

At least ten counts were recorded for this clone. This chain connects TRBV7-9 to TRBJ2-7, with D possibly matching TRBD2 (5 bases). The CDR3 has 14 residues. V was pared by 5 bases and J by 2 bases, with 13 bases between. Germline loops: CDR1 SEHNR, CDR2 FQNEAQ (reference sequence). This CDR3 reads CASSPRSSPYEQYF. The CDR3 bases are TGTGCCAGCAGCCCCAGGTCTAGCCCCTACGAGCAGTACTTC.

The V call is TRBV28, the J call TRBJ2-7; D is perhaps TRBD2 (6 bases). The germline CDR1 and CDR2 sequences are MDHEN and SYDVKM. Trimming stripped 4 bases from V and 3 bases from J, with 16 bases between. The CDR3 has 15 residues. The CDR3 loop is CASSSPGSGIYEQYF. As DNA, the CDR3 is TGTGCCAGCAGTTCCCCGGGTAGCGGCATCTACGAGCAGTACTTC.

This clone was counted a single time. In DNA form, the CDR3 reads TGTGCCAGCAGTGTCACAGGATCCACTGAAGCTTTCTTT. As protein: CASSVTGSTEAFF. The chain combines TRBV6-1 with TRBJ1-1, with a tentative D call TRBD1 (5 bases). This CDR3 contains 13 residues. CDR1 is MNHNS, CDR2 SASEGT, per germline. V dropped 4 bases and J dropped 4 bases, with 10 bases sitting between them.

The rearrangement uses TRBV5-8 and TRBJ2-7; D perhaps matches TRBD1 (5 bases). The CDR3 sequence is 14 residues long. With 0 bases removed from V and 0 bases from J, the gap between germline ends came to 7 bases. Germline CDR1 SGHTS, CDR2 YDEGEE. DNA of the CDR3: TGTGCCAGCAGCTTGGTTAGGGGCTCCTACGAGCAGTACTTC. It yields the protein CASSLVRGSYEQYF.

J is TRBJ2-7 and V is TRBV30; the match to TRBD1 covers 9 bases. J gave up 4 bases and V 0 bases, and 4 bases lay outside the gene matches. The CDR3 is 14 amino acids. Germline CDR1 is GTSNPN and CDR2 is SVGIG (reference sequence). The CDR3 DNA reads TGTGCCTGGAGTGTTGGGACAGGGAAATACGAGCAGTACTTC. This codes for CAWSVGTGKYEQYF. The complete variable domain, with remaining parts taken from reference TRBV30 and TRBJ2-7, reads SQTIHQWPATLVQPVGSPLSLECTVEGTSNPNLYWYRQAAGRGLQLLFYSVGIGQISSEVPQNLSASRPQDRQFILSSKKLLLSDSGFYLCAWSVGTGKYEQYFGPGTRLTVT.